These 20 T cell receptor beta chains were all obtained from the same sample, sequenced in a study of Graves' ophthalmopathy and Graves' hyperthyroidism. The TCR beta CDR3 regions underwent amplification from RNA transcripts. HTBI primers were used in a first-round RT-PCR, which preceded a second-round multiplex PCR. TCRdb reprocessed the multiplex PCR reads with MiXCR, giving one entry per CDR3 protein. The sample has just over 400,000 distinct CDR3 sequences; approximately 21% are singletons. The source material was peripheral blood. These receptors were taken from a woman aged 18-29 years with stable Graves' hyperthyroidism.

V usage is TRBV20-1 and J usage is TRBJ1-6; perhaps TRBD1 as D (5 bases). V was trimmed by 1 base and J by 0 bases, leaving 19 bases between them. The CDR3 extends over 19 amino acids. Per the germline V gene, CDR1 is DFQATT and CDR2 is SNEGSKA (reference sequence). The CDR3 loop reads CSARGDLTGAGSYNSPLHF. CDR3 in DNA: TGCAGTGCTAGAGGGGACCTAACGGGTGCTGGCTCCTATAATTCACCCCTCCACTTT.

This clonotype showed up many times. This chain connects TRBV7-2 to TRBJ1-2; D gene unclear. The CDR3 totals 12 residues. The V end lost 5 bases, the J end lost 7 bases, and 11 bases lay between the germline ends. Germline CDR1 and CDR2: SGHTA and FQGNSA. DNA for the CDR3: TGTGCCAGCAGCCCTCCCGGTTCTGGCTACACCTTC. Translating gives CASSPPGSGYTF.

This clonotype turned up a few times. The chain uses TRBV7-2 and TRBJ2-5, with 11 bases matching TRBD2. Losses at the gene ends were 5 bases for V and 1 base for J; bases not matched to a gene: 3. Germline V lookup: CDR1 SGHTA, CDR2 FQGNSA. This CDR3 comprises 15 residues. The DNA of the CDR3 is TGTGCCAGCAGCCGGACTAGCGGGCGCCAAGAGACCCAGTACTTC. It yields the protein CASSRTSGRQETQYF.

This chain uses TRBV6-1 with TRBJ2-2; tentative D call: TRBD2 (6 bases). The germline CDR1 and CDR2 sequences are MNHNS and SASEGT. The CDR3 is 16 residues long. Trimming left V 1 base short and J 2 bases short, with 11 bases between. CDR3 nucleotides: TGTGCCAGCAGTGAAGGGGGACTCCATAACACCGGGGAGCTGTTTTTT. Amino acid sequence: CASSEGGLHNTGELFF.

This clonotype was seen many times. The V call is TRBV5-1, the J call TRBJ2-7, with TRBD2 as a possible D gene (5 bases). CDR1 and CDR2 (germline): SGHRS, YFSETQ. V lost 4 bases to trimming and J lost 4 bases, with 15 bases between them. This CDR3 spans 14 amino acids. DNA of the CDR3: TGCGCCAGCAGCAATGGAGGTAGAGTATACGAGCAGTACTTC. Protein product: CASSNGGRVYEQYF.

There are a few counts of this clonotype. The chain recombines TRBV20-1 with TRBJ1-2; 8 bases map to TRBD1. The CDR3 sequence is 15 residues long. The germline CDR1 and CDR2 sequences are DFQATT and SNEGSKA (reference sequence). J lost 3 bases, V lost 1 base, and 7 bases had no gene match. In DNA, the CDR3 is TGCAGTGCTAGAGTGTCTGGACAGGGAGACTATGGCTACACCTTC. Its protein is CSARVSGQGDYGYTF.

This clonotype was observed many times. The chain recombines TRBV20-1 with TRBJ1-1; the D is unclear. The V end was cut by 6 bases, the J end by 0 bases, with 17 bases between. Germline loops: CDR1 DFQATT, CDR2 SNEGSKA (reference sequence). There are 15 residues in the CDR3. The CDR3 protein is CSAKPYRYMNTEAFF. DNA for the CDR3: TGCAGTGCCAAACCCTACAGATACATGAACACTGAAGCTTTCTTT.

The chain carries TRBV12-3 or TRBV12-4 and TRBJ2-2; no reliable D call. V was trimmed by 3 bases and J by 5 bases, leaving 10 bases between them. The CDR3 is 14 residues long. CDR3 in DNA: TGTGCCAGCAGTTTGGGTAGAAGAACCGGGGAGCTGTTTTTT. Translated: CASSLGRRTGELFF.

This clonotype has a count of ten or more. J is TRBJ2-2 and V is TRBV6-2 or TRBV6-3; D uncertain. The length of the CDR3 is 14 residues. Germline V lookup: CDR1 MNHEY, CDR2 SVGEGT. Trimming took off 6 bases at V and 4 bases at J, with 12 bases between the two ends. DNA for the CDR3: TGTGCCAGCAGCCAAGAGACGGCCACCGGGGAGCTGTTTTTT. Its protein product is CASSQETATGELFF.

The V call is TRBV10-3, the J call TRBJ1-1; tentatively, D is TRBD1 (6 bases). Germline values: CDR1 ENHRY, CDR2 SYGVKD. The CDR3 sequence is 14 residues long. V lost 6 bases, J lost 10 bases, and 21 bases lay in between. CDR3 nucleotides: TGTGCCATCAGCCCCTGGACAGTGGGAGGGGGAGCTTTCTTT. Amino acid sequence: CAISPWTVGGGAFF.

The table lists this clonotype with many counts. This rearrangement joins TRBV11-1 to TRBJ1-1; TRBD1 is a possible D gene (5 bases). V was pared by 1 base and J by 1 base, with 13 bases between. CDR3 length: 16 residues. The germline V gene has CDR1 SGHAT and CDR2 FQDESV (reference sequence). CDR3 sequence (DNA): TGTGCCAGCAGCTTAGTGGAGGGGAGAGGGAACACTGAAGCTTTCTTT. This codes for CASSLVEGRGNTEAFF. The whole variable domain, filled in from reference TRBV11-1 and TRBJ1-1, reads EAEVAQSPRYKITEKSQAVAFWCDPISGHATLYWYRQILGQGPELLVQFQDESVVDDSQLPKDRFSAERLKGVDSTLKIQPAELGDSAMYLCASSLVEGRGNTEAFFGQGTRLTVV.

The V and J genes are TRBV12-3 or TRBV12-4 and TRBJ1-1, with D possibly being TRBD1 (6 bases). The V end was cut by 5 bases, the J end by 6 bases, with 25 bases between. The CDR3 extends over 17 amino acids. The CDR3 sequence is CASSPGDGGPGVAEAFF. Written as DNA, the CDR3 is TGTGCCAGCAGTCCCGGGGACGGGGGGCCGGGTGTCGCTGAAGCTTTCTTT.

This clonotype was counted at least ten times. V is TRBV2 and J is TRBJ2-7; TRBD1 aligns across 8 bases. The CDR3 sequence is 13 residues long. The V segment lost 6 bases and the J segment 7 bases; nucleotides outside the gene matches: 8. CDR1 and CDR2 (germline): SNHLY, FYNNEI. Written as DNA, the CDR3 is TGTGCCAGCAGAATTACAGGGGGAGGAGAGCAGTACTTC. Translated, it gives CASRITGGGEQYF.

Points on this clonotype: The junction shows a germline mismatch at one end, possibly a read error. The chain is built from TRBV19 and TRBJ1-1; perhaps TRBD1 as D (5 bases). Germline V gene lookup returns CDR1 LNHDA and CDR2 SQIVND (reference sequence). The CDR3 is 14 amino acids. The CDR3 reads CARSIRGANTEAFF. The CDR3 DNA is TGTGCCCGTAGTATAAGGGGCGCGAACACTGAAGCCTTCTTT.

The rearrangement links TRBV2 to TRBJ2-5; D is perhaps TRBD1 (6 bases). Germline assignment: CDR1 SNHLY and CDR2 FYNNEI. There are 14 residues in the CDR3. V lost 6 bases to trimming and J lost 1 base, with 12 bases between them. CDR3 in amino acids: CASSVQGPQETQYF. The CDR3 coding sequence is TGTGCCAGCAGCGTTCAGGGGCCCCAAGAGACCCAGTACTTC.

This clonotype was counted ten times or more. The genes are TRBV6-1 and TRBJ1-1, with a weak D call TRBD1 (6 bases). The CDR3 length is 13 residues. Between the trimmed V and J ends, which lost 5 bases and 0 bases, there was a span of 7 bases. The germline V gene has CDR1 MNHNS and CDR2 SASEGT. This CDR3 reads CASSRGMNTEAFF. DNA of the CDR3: TGTGCCAGCAGTAGGGGGATGAACACTGAAGCTTTCTTT.

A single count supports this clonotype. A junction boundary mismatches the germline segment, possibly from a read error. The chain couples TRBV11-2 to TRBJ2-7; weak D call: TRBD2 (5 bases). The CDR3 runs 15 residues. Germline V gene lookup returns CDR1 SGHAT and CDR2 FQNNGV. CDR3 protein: CASILDYRLHYEQYF. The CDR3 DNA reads TGTGCCAGCATCTTAGACTACCGACTACACTACGAGCAGTACTTC.

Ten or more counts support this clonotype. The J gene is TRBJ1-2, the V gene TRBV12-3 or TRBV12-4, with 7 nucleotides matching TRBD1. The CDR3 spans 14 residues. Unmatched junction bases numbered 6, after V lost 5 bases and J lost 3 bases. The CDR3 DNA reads TGTGCCAGCAGTGCCCGACAGGGAGACTATGGCTACACCTTC. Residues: CASSARQGDYGYTF.

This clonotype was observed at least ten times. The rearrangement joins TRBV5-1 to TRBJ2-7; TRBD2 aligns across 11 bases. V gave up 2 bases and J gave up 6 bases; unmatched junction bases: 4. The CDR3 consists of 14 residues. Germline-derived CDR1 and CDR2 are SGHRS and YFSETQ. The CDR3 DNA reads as TGCGCCAGCAGCTTACTAGCGGGAGTAGGCGAGCAGTACTTC. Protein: CASSLLAGVGEQYF.

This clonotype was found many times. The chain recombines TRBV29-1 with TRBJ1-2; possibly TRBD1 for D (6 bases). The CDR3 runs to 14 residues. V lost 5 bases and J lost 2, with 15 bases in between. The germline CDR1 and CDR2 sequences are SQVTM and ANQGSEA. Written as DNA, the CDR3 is TGCAGCGTTTGGGACATCGACCAGAACTATGGCTACACCTTC. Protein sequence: CSVWDIDQNYGYTF.